The source of this T cell receptor beta chain is a study of blood T cell repertoires in COVID-19. Here immunoSEQ multiplex PCR was the method, and the copy in TCRdb shows in-frame clones only, minus some. Here the sample spans around 400,000 clones, 89% being singletons. The germline V gene has CDR1 SNHLY and CDR2 FYNNEI. The length of the CDR3 is 18 residues. Trimming at V came to 5 bases and at J to 2 bases, leaving 13 bases not matched to a gene. This chain uses TRBV2 with TRBJ2-1; 9 bases line up with TRBD2. This TCR was sampled from a man between 35 and 55 years old with acute or convalescent COVID-19. Sequencing was performed on peripheral blood. CDR3 sequence (DNA): TGTGCCAGCAGTACTCTTCCGATTAGCGGGAGAGCCTACAATGAGCAGTTCTTC. Encoded protein: CASSTLPISGRAYNEQFF.